These 17 T cell receptor beta chains were all obtained from the same sample, sequenced in a study of cytomegalovirus exposure and HLA in healthy donors. Primers included in the PCR were 60 Vbeta and 13 Jbeta primers. Sequenced by immunoSEQ multiplex PCR; TCRdb stores in-frame clones only, minus some. This sample's table reports roughly 200,000 clones. Sequencing was performed on PBMCs. These receptors came from a girl aged 2-9 years in good health and CMV-seropositive.

This chain uses TRBV4-1 with TRBJ1-4, with 7 bases fitting TRBD1. The CDR3 is made up of 16 amino acids. The V and J ends lost 0 bases and 7 bases, in that order; junction bases with no gene match: 8. CDR1 and CDR2 (germline): MGHRA, YSYEKL. The chain's CDR3 is CASSQEEGARREKLFF. CDR3 bases: TGCGCCAGCAGCCAAGAAGAGGGGGCGCGTCGTGAAAAACTGTTTTTT.

Of note for this clone: One end of the junction is discordant with germline, which a read error may explain. This chain connects TRBV5-1 to TRBJ2-5; D unresolved. The assigned J gene may be wrong: the sequence end matches TRBJ2-7 better. The CDR3 runs 14 residues. Germline CDR1 SGHRS, CDR2 YFSETQ. CDR3 DNA: TGCGCCAGTAGCTCGGGTTCTACTGGCTACGAGCAGTACTTC. Residues: CASSSGSTGYEQYF.

The chain is built from TRBV4-1 and TRBJ1-1; D call uncertain. Between the trimmed V and J ends, which lost 5 bases and 0 bases, there was a span of 7 bases. This CDR3 has 13 amino acids. The germline CDR1 and CDR2 sequences are MGHRA and YSYEKL. CDR3 nucleotides: TGCGCCAGCAGCACCCGGGTGAACACTGAAGCTTTCTTT. Amino acids: CASSTRVNTEAFF.

CDR3 loop: CASSEWGGGPTYEQYF. CDR3 coding DNA: TGTGCCAGCAGTGAATGGGGAGGTGGACCAACCTACGAGCAGTACTTC. This sequence joins TRBV6-1 and TRBJ2-7; tentative D call: TRBD2 (6 bases). The CDR3 runs 16 residues. Germline CDR1 and CDR2: MNHNS and SASEGT. V lost 2 bases, J lost 2 bases, and 16 bases lay in between.

V is TRBV7-9 and J is TRBJ1-1; D is unclear. The V gene lost 1 base and the J gene lost 9 bases, with 9 bases spanning the gap. The CDR3 has 12 residues. CDR1 is SEHNR and CDR2 is FQNEAQ in the germline V gene (reference sequence). The CDR3 loop reads CASSLDQAKAFF. CDR3 DNA sequence: TGTGCCAGCAGCTTAGATCAGGCCAAAGCTTTCTTT.

The chain employs TRBV28 and TRBJ1-2; 11 bases are a match to TRBD1. Germline CDR1 reads MDHEN; CDR2 reads SYDVKM. Trimming removed 4 bases from V and 8 bases from J; junction bases left unmatched: 12. The CDR3 has 16 residues. CDR3 protein: CASSSYGTGGIGGYTF. The CDR3 DNA reads as TGTGCCAGCAGTTCATACGGGACAGGGGGGATTGGGGGCTACACCTTC.

The chain has TRBV7-8 and TRBJ1-4; 7 bases match TRBD1. V lost 5 bases to trimming and J lost 6 bases; unmatched junction nucleotides: 9. The CDR3 is made up of 15 amino acids. Germline CDR1 SGHVS, CDR2 FQNEAQ. The CDR3 DNA is TGTGCCAGCAGCCAAGACAGGGATGGGGATGAAAAACTGTTTTTT. Translated: CASSQDRDGDEKLFF. The full variable domain, with the rest looked up from reference TRBV7-8 and TRBJ1-4, is GAGVSQSPRYKVAKRGQDVALRCDPISGHVSLFWYQQALGQGPEFLTYFQNEAQLDKSGLPSDRFFAERPEGSVSTLKIQRTQQEDSAVYLCASSQDRDGDEKLFFGSGTQLSVL.

V is TRBV6-5 and J is TRBJ2-3; TRBD2 aligns across 8 bases. This CDR3 is built from 16 residues. Germline V gene sequence: CDR1 MNHEY, CDR2 SVGAGI. With 2 bases clipped from V and 3 bases from J, the junction kept 7 bases outside the gene matches. CDR3 residues: CASSYIPGGGTDTQYF. The CDR3 DNA is TGTGCCAGCAGTTACATCCCCGGGGGGGGGACAGATACGCAGTATTTT.

The V call is TRBV5-1, the J call TRBJ1-6; D might be TRBD1 (5 bases). Germline assignment: CDR1 SGHRS and CDR2 YFSETQ. Trimming removed 0 bases at V and 7 bases at J, with 11 bases between. This CDR3 has 15 residues. In nucleotides, the CDR3 is TGCGCCAGCAGCTTGGATGTGGGGCTGAATTCACCCCTCCACTTT. Amino acid sequence: CASSLDVGLNSPLHF. Full variable domain (missing parts from reference TRBV5-1 and TRBJ1-6): KAGVTQTPRYLIKTRGQQVTLSCSPISGHRSVSWYQQTPGQGLQFLFEYFSETQRNKGNFPGRFSGRQFSNSRSEMNVSTLELGDSALYLCASSLDVGLNSPLHFGNGTRLTVT.

The V gene is TRBV29-1, the J gene TRBJ2-1, with D perhaps matching TRBD2 (5 bases). CDR3 length: 14 residues. V gave up 6 bases and J gave up 0 bases, with 12 bases separating them. From germline, CDR1 is SQVTM and CDR2 ANQGSEA. This chain's CDR3 is CSVVGVSSYNEQFF. Written as DNA, the CDR3 is TGCAGCGTAGTCGGGGTCAGCTCCTACAATGAGCAGTTCTTC.

V usage is TRBV4-2 and J usage is TRBJ2-5; D is unresolved. The J call may be faulty, since TRBJ2-7 better matches the DNA end. Germline V gene lookup returns CDR1 LGHNA and CDR2 YNFKEQ. The CDR3 has 14 residues. The CDR3 DNA reads TGTGCCAGCAGCCCTCGACTGCAAACCTACGAGCAGTACTTC. Its protein product is CASSPRLQTYEQYF.

The chain recombines TRBV9 with TRBJ2-1, with 7 bases lining up with TRBD2. V was pared by 0 bases and J by 6 bases, with 6 bases of the junction left unmatched. CDR3 length: 15 residues. Germline V gene lookup returns CDR1 SGDLS and CDR2 YYNGEE. The CDR3 DNA is TGTGCCAGCAGCGTAGGGACTAGGGGATTCAATGAGCAGTTCTTC. Residues: CASSVGTRGFNEQFF. Full variable domain (remainder filled in from reference TRBV9 and TRBJ2-1): DSGVTQTPKHLITATGQRVTLRCSPRSGDLSVYWYQQSLDQGLQFLIQYYNGEERAKGNILERFSAQQFPDLHSELNLSSLELGDSALYFCASSVGTRGFNEQFFGPGTRLTVL.

The V call is TRBV7-9, the J call TRBJ1-2, with 7 bases that match TRBD1. This CDR3 is 13 amino acids long. The J segment lost 4 bases and the V segment lost 5 bases, leaving 4 bases of the junction unmatched. Germline V gene data show CDR1 as SEHNR and CDR2 as FQNEAQ (reference sequence). CDR3 nucleotide sequence: TGTGCCAGCAGCCACGGGACAGCCTATGGCTACACCTTC. Its translation is CASSHGTAYGYTF. Together with reference TRBV7-9 and TRBJ1-2, the CDR3 gives the full variable domain: DTGVSQNPRHKITKRGQNVTFRCDPISEHNRLYWYRQTLGQGPEFLTYFQNEAQLEKSRLLSDRFSAERPKGSFSTLEIQRTEQGDSAMYLCASSHGTAYGYTFGSGTRLTVV.

For the CDR3, the DNA is TGTGCCAGCAGTTTTCCGGGGGGGGAGAACAGCGAACAGTACTTC. This encodes CASSFPGGENSEQYF. The V call is TRBV27, the J call TRBJ2-7; TRBD2 agrees at 8 bases. The V gene end was trimmed by 3 bases and the J gene end by 10 bases; junction bases not matched to a gene: 14. The germline CDR1 and CDR2 sequences are MNHEY and SMNVEV (reference sequence). The CDR3 is made up of 15 amino acids.

The J gene is TRBJ1-1, the V gene TRBV27; maybe TRBD1 (5 bases). Germline values: CDR1 MNHEY, CDR2 SMNVEV (reference sequence). This CDR3 has 15 residues. The V end was cut by 9 bases, the J end by 3 bases, with 20 bases between. Here the CDR3 reads CASHDGAGIDTEAFF. The CDR3 DNA follows: TGTGCCAGTCACGATGGGGCGGGAATAGACACTGAAGCTTTCTTT.

Notes on this clone: The sample carries other DNA sequences with the same CDR3. This chain joins TRBV5-4 and TRBJ1-5; no clear D gene. CDR3 length: 12 amino acids. The ends were cut back, 0 bases at V and 6 bases at J, with 4 bases in the middle. CDR1 and CDR2 from the germline V gene are SGHNT and YYREEE (reference sequence). This chain's CDR3 is CASSLAGQPQHF. DNA of the CDR3: TGTGCCAGCAGCTTGGCCGGTCAGCCCCAGCATTTT.

The chain is built from TRBV4-1 and TRBJ2-7; a possible D gene is TRBD2 (7 bases). Germline values: CDR1 MGHRA, CDR2 YSYEKL. V was shortened by 4 bases and J by 5 bases, with 15 bases between the two germline ends. This CDR3 region has 14 residues. The chain's CDR3 is CASSRLGGANEQYF. The DNA for the CDR3 is TGCGCCAGCAGCCGGTTGGGGGGGGCAAACGAGCAGTACTTC.